This TCR beta chain was sequenced for a study of shared clonotypes between healthy human individuals. Study-level points and caveats: Shared clonotypes: roughly 5% naive CD4, approximately 3.4% naive CD8, 2% to 2.5% memory CD4, 0.4% to 0.5% memory CD8. Against clonotypes common to all four donors, non-shared ones had lower generation probabilities.

Naivety among CD8 cells was defined by CD45RO negativity and positive CCR7 selection, thereby excluding terminally differentiated effector memory CD45RA+ cells. Notes on this clone: Its cognate antigen is unknown.

Trimming stripped 1 base from V and 2 bases from J, with 8 bases between. Germline V gene data show CDR1 as MDHEN and CDR2 as SYDVKM. There are 15 residues in the CDR3. The data were produced by immunoSEQ multiplex PCR, yet TCRdb's version contains in-frame clones alone and is incomplete. The data contain about 2.1 million clones, just over 90% of them seen just once; the ten biggest clones take up about 1.6%. Sample: naive CD8+ T cells from PBMCs. The clonotype was recovered from a man younger than 30 in good health. Some clones in this sample may be carry-over from other donors' samples. The chain uses TRBV28 and TRBJ2-2, with D unclear. The CDR3 loop reads CASSLLKGNTGELFF. The CDR3 region has the DNA TGTGCCAGCAGTTTATTGAAGGGAAACACCGGGGAGCTGTTTTTT.